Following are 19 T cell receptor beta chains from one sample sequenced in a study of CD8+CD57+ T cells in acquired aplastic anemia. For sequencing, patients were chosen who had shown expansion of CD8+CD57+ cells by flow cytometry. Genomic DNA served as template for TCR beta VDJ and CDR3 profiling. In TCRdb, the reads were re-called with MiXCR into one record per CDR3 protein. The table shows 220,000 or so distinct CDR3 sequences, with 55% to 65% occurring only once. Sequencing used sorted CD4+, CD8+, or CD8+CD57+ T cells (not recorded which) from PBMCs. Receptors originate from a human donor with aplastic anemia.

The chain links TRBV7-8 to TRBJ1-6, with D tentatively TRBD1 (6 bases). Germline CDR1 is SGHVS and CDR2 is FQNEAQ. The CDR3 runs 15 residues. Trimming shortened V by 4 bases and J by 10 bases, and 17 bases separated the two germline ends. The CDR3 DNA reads TGTGCCAGCAGCTCATCCACAGGGTTTGCATCACCCCTCCACTTT. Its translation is CASSSSTGFASPLHF.

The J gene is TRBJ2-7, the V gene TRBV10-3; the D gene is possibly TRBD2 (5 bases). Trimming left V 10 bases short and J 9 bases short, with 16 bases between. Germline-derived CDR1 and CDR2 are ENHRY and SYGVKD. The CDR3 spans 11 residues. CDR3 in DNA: TGTGCCAGCAGCCTTGGCGGGTGGCAGTACTTC. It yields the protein CASSLGGWQYF.

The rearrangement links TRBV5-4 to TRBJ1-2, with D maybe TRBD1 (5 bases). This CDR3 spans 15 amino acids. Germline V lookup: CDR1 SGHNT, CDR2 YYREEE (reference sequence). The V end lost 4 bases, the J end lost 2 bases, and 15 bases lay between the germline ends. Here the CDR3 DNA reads TGTGCCAGCAGCCCACAAATGCAGGGCAACTATGGCTACACCTTC. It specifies CASSPQMQGNYGYTF.

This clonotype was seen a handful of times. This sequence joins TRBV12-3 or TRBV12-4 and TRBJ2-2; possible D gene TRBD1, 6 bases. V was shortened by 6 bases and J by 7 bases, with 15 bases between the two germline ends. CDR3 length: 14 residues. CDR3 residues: CASSHIKQGGELFF. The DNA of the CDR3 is TGTGCCAGCAGCCACATAAAACAGGGCGGGGAGCTGTTTTTT.

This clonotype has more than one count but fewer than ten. The CDR3 bases are TGCAGTGCTAGGACTGGTACTAGCACAGATACGCAGTATTTT. Translating gives CSARTGTSTDTQYF. This chain joins TRBV20-1 and TRBJ2-3; D gene uncertain. The CDR3 runs 14 residues. The germline V gene encodes CDR1 DFQATT and CDR2 SNEGSKA (reference sequence). V was shortened by 3 bases and J by 0 bases, with 10 bases between the two germline ends.

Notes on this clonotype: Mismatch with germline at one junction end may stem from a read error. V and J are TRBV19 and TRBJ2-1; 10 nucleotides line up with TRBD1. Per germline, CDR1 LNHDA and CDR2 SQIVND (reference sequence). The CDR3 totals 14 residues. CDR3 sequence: CASTGTGVGNDQFF. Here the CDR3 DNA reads TGTGCCAGTACTGGGACAGGGGTCGGCAATGACCAGTTCTTC.

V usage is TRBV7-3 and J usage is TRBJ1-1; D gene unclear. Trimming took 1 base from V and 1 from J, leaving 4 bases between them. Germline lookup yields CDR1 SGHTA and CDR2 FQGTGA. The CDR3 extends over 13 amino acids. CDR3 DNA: TGTGCCAGCAGCTTAATGCGGAACACTGAAGCTTTCTTT. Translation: CASSLMRNTEAFF.

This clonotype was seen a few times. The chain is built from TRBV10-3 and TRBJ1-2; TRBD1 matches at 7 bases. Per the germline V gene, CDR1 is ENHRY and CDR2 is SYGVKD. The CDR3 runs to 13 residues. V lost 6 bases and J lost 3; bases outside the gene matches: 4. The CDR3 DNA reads TGTGCCATCAGCTACAGGGGAGACTATGGCTACACCTTC. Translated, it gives CAISYRGDYGYTF.

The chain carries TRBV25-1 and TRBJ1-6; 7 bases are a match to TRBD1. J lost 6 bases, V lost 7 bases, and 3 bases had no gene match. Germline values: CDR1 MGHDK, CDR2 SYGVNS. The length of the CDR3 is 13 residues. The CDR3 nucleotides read TGTGCCAGCAATCGGGACAGTAATTCACCCCTCCACTTT. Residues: CASNRDSNSPLHF.

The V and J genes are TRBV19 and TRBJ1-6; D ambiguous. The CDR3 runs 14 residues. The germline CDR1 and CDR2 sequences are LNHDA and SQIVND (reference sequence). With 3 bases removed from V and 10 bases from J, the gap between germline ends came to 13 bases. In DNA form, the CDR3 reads TGTGCCAGTAGTATCGGTTCAGCACACTCACCCCTCCACTTT. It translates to CASSIGSAHSPLHF.

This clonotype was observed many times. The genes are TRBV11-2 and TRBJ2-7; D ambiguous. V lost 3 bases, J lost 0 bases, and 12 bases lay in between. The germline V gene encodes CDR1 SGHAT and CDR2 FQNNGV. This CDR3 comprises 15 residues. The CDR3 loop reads CASSFSQPSSYEQYF. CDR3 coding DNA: TGTGCCAGCAGCTTTAGCCAGCCGAGCTCCTACGAGCAGTACTTC.

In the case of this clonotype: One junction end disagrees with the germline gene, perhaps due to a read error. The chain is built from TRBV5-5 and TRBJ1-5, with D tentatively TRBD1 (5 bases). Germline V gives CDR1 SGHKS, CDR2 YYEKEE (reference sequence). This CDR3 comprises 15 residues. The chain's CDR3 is CASSLGEGVGQPQHF. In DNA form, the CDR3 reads TGCGCCAGCAGCTTGGGAGAAGGGGTCGGACAGCCCCAGCATTTT.

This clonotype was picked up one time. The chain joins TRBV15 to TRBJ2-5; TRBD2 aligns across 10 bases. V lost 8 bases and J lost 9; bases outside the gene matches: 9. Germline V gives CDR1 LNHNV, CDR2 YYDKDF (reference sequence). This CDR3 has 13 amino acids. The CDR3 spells CATRTSGITAQYF. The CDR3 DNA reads TGTGCCACCCGGACTAGCGGTATAACGGCCCAGTACTTC.

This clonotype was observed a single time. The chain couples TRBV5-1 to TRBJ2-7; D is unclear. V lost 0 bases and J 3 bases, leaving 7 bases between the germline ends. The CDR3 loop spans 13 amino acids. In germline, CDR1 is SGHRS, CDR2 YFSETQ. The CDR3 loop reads CASSLDMRYEQYF. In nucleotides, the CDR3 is TGCGCCAGCAGCTTGGATATGCGCTACGAGCAGTACTTC.

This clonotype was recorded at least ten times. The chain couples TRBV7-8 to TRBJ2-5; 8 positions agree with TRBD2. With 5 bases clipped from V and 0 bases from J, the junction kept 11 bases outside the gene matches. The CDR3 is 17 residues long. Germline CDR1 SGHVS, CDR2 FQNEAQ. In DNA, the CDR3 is TGTGCCAGCAGCCCGGGTAGTTGGCGGGGGGACCAAGAGACCCAGTACTTC. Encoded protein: CASSPGSWRGDQETQYF.

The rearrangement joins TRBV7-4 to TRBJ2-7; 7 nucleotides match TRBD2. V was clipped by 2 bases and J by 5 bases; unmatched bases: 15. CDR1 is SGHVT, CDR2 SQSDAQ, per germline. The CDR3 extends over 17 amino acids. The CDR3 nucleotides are TGTGCCAGCAGCTTATTTCATTGGGTCGAGCGGGATGACGAGCAGTACTTC. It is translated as CASSLFHWVERDDEQYF.

CDR3 protein: CASSLDFGTTRGRTQYF. The CDR3, as DNA: TGTGCCAGCAGCTTAGATTTTGGGACCACCCGAGGGAGGACGCAGTATTTT. The gene calls are TRBV7-2 and TRBJ2-3; perhaps TRBD2 as D (6 bases). The CDR3 has 17 residues. In germline, CDR1 is SGHTA, CDR2 FQGNSA. Trimming cost V 1 base and J 9 bases, with 23 bases left between them.

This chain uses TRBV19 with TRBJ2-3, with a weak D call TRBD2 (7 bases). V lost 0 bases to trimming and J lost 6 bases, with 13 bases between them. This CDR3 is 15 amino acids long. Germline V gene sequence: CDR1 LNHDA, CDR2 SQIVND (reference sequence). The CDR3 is CASSIEGGGGDTQYF. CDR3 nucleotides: TGTGCCAGTAGTATAGAAGGCGGGGGCGGGGATACGCAGTATTTT.

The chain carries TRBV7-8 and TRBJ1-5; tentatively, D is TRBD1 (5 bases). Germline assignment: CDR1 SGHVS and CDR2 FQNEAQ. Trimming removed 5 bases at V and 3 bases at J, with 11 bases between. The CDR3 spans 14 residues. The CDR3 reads CASSNQGTNQPQHF. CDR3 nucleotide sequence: TGTGCCAGCAGCAATCAGGGCACCAATCAGCCCCAGCATTTT.